This passage covers 25 T cell receptor beta chains from one sample sequenced in a study of response to subunit inactivated influenza vaccine. TCRdb processed the RT-PCR reads anew with MiXCR; each CDR3 protein has one entry. Here the sample spans fewer than 400,000 distinct CDR3 sequences, 21% being singletons. The specimen was PBMCs from blood, collected 21 months after vaccination. The receptor source for this set is a man aged 45 to 75 who received an inactivated influenza vaccine.

The rearrangement joins TRBV7-9 to TRBJ1-6, with D hard to call. The CDR3 length is 13 residues. CDR1 and CDR2 (germline): SEHNR, FQNEAQ (reference sequence). The V and J ends lost 5 bases and 11 bases respectively, with 13 bases between them. The CDR3 DNA reads TGTGCCAGCAGCCGAGGAGGGAGAACACCCCTCCACTTT. This codes for CASSRGGRTPLHF.

The gene calls are TRBV15 and TRBJ1-5; tentative D call: TRBD1 (6 bases). Germline V gives CDR1 LNHNV, CDR2 YYDKDF (reference sequence). There are 16 residues in the CDR3. V was shortened by 3 bases and J by 3 bases, with 15 bases between the two germline ends. CDR3 sequence: CATSSTGFKDNQPQHF. The CDR3 nucleotides read TGTGCCACCAGCAGCACAGGGTTTAAGGACAATCAGCCCCAGCATTTT. Using reference TRBV15 and TRBJ1-5 for the parts outside the CDR3, the full variable domain is DAMVIQNPRYQVTQFGKPVTLSCSQTLNHNVMYWYQQKSSQAPKLLFHYYDKDFNNEADTPDNFQSRRPNTSFCFLDIRSPGLGDTAMYLCATSSTGFKDNQPQHFGDGTRLSIL.

This clonotype appeared a few times. This chain joins TRBV5-4 and TRBJ2-3; D unresolved. Trimming stripped 4 bases from V and 0 bases from J, with 15 bases between. The CDR3 loop spans 16 amino acids. Germline CDR1 reads SGHNT; CDR2 reads YYREEE (reference sequence). CDR3 in amino acids: CASSPPVGGSTDTQYF. CDR3 nucleotides: TGTGCCAGCAGCCCCCCGGTGGGCGGAAGCACAGATACGCAGTATTTT. Combining the CDR3 with reference TRBV5-4 and TRBJ2-3 gives the whole variable domain ETGVTQSPTHLIKTRGQQVTLRCSSQSGHNTVSWYQQALGQGPQFIFQYYREEENGRGNFPPRFSGLQFPNYSSELNVNALELDDSALYLCASSPPVGGSTDTQYFGPGTRLTVL.

This clonotype was detected only a few times. V gene TRBV12-3 or TRBV12-4 combines with J gene TRBJ1-4; D possibly corresponds to TRBD1 (6 bases). The CDR3 contains 11 residues. V was clipped by 6 bases and J by 14 bases, with 13 bases between them. The CDR3 protein is CASSSGDRLFF. The CDR3 DNA is TGTGCCAGCAGCTCAGGGGATCGGCTGTTTTTT.

This clonotype has just a few counts. The V gene is TRBV6-1, the J gene TRBJ2-7; D is unresolved. This CDR3 has 14 residues. Germline V gene sequence: CDR1 MNHNS, CDR2 SASEGT. Trimming left V 2 bases short and J 2 bases short, with 10 bases between. In DNA, the CDR3 is TGTGCCAGCAGTGAACTCTCTTTCGCCTACGAGCAGTACTTC. Protein product: CASSELSFAYEQYF.

The sample holds a few counts of this clonotype. The chain employs TRBV6-1 and TRBJ1-4, with 8 bases identical to TRBD1. Germline CDR1 MNHNS, CDR2 SASEGT. This CDR3 region has 14 residues. V shed 5 bases and J 5 bases; nucleotides not matched to a gene: 4. CDR3 DNA: TGTGCCAGCAGTAGGGACAGGCTAAATGAAAAACTGTTTTTT. It yields the protein CASSRDRLNEKLFF.

The chain combines TRBV15 with TRBJ2-5; no clear D. Looked up from germline, CDR1 is LNHNV and CDR2 is YYDKDF (reference sequence). The CDR3 loop spans 12 amino acids. V was shortened by 0 bases and J by 7 bases, with 6 bases between the two germline ends. The CDR3 nucleotides read TGTGCCACCAGCAGAGACGTTGGGACCCAGTACTTC. It is translated as CATSRDVGTQYF.

This clonotype occurred a few times. V gene TRBV15 combines with J gene TRBJ2-1; D may correspond to TRBD1 or TRBD2 (5 bases each). Trimming removed 0 bases at V and 7 bases at J, with 16 bases between. From germline, CDR1 is LNHNV and CDR2 YYDKDF (reference sequence). This CDR3 is built from 16 residues. This chain's CDR3 is CATSRDPGPLWNEQFF. The CDR3, as DNA: TGTGCCACCAGCAGAGATCCGGGACCTCTGTGGAATGAGCAGTTCTTC.

The J gene is TRBJ1-5, the V gene TRBV3-1; 10 bases are shared with TRBD1. Germline V gives CDR1 LGHDT, CDR2 YNNKEL (reference sequence). This CDR3 is 18 amino acids long. Losses at the gene ends were 5 bases for V and 0 bases for J; bases not matched to a gene: 10. This chain's CDR3 is CASSAGTGDLYSNQPQHF. CDR3 coding DNA: TGTGCCAGCAGCGCGGGGACAGGGGACCTCTATAGCAATCAGCCCCAGCATTTT.

This clonotype was detected only a few times. The chain links TRBV4-1 to TRBJ2-5, with D tentatively TRBD1 (5 bases). CDR3 length: 13 amino acids. V lost 4 bases and J lost 5, with 11 bases in between. The germline CDR1 and CDR2 sequences are MGHRA and YSYEKL. In nucleotides, the CDR3 is TGCGCCAGCAGCCTGACAGCGACGGAGACCCAGTACTTC. Encoded protein: CASSLTATETQYF.

The chain is built from TRBV24-1 and TRBJ1-5; weak D call: TRBD1 (5 bases). The ends were cut back, 2 bases at V and 3 bases at J, with 13 bases in the middle. CDR1 is KGHDR, CDR2 SFDVKD, per germline. The CDR3 consists of 16 residues. The CDR3 DNA sequence: TGTGCCACCAGTGATTCCCTGGCGGGGCTCAATCAGCCCCAGCATTTT. It encodes CATSDSLAGLNQPQHF.

This clonotype occurred once. J is TRBJ2-1 and V is TRBV5-6; D possibly corresponds to TRBD1 (6 bases). Germline V gene sequence: CDR1 SGHDT, CDR2 YYEEEE. The CDR3 contains 15 residues. Trimming took 1 base from V and 4 from J, leaving 12 bases between them. CDR3 in amino acids: CASSLFWTEYNEQFF. CDR3 coding DNA: TGTGCCAGCAGCTTGTTCTGGACAGAGTACAATGAGCAGTTCTTC.

This clonotype turned up a few times. J is TRBJ1-6 and V is TRBV7-2; TRBD1 agrees at 9 bases. V was clipped by 4 bases and J by 13 bases; unmatched bases: 14. The CDR3 is 16 residues long. Germline CDR1 reads SGHTA; CDR2 reads FQGNSA. CDR3 loop: CASSYDTGTGSLPLHF. The DNA for the CDR3 is TGTGCCAGCAGCTACGATACCGGGACAGGGTCCTTGCCCCTCCACTTT.

This clonotype showed up just a few times. The chain has TRBV5-6 and TRBJ1-1; 8 bases are shared with TRBD1. CDR1 is SGHDT, CDR2 YYEEEE, per germline. The V gene end was trimmed by 0 bases and the J gene end by 3 bases; junction bases not matched to a gene: 4. The CDR3 spans 15 residues. This CDR3 is CASSLVQGADTEAFF. The CDR3 nucleotides read TGTGCCAGCAGCTTGGTCCAGGGGGCGGACACTGAAGCTTTCTTT.

The genes are TRBV5-4 and TRBJ1-3; D is ambiguous. Trimming took 3 bases from V and 4 from J, leaving 5 bases between them. Germline loops: CDR1 SGHNT, CDR2 YYREEE (reference sequence). CDR3 length: 12 amino acids. CDR3 sequence (DNA): TGTGCCAGCAGCTCCCAGGGAAACACCATATATTTT. It codes for CASSSQGNTIYF. Full variable domain (remainder filled in from reference TRBV5-4 and TRBJ1-3): ETGVTQSPTHLIKTRGQQVTLRCSSQSGHNTVSWYQQALGQGPQFIFQYYREEENGRGNFPPRFSGLQFPNYSSELNVNALELDDSALYLCASSSQGNTIYFGEGSWLTVV.

The chain carries TRBV20-1 and TRBJ1-2; 7 bases agree with TRBD1. This CDR3 region has 14 residues. The V gene's germline CDR1 is DFQATT and CDR2 SNEGSKA (reference sequence). The V gene end was trimmed by 6 bases and the J gene end by 8 bases; junction bases not matched to a gene: 15. CDR3 in DNA: TGCAGTGCACAAAAGACAGGGATTCTCTCGGGCTACACCTTC. Translating gives CSAQKTGILSGYTF.

This clonotype was seen a few times. V usage is TRBV3-1 and J usage is TRBJ2-2; TRBD1 matches at 7 bases. J was trimmed by 4 bases and V by 4 bases; bases with no gene match: 6. Germline CDR1 LGHDT, CDR2 YNNKEL (reference sequence). The length of the CDR3 is 15 residues. The DNA for the CDR3 is TGTGCCAGCAGCCCGGACAGGCAGTTCACCGGGGAGCTGTTTTTT. As protein: CASSPDRQFTGELFF. The variable domain in full, completed from reference TRBV3-1 and TRBJ2-2, reads DTAVSQTPKYLVTQMGNDKSIKCEQNLGHDTMYWYKQDSKKFLKIMFSYNNKELIINETVPNRFSPKSPDKAHLNLHINSLELGDSAVYFCASSPDRQFTGELFFGEGSRLTVL.

This clonotype was counted only a few times. V gene TRBV2 combines with J gene TRBJ1-1, with D possibly being TRBD1 (5 bases). The germline V gene encodes CDR1 SNHLY and CDR2 FYNNEI. Trimming took 4 bases from V and 3 from J, leaving 12 bases between them. There are 14 residues in the CDR3. CDR3 in DNA: TGTGCCAGCAGTGGGGGCTTGGCGGACACTGAAGCTTTCTTT. It codes for CASSGGLADTEAFF. Together with reference TRBV2 and TRBJ1-1, the CDR3 gives the full variable domain: EPEVTQTPSHQVTQMGQEVILRCVPISNHLYFYWYRQILGQKVEFLVSFYNNEISEKSEIFDDQFSVERPDGSNFTLKIRSTKLEDSAMYFCASSGGLADTEAFFGQGTRLTVV.

This clonotype was seen only a few times. This chain connects TRBV20-1 to TRBJ2-3; D is unclear. CDR1 is DFQATT, CDR2 SNEGSKA, per germline (reference sequence). Trimming took off 7 bases at V and 0 bases at J, with 5 bases between the two ends. This CDR3 has 11 amino acids. The CDR3 DNA reads as TGCAGTGGGGCTAGCACAGATACGCAGTATTTT. Translating it yields CSGASTDTQYF.

CDR3 sequence reads: CASSISPGQPNSPLHF. CDR3 nucleotides: TGTGCCAGTAGTATCTCCCCGGGACAGCCAAATTCACCCCTCCACTTT. The chain uses TRBV19 and TRBJ1-6; TRBD1 agrees at 7 bases. This CDR3 spans 16 amino acids. Germline values: CDR1 LNHDA, CDR2 SQIVND (reference sequence). Losses at the gene ends were 3 bases for V and 7 bases for J; bases not matched to a gene: 9. Full variable domain (remainder filled in from reference TRBV19 and TRBJ1-6): DGGITQSPKYLFRKEGQNVTLSCEQNLNHDAMYWYRQDPGQGLRLIYYSQIVNDFQKGDIAEGYSVSREKKESFPLTVTSAQKNPTAFYLCASSISPGQPNSPLHFGNGTRLTVT.

This clonotype was observed a few times. The rearrangement uses TRBV7-9 and TRBJ2-1, with D possibly being TRBD1 (6 bases). Trimming removed 5 bases from V and 0 bases from J, with 11 bases in between. This CDR3 is 15 amino acids long. Germline CDR1 and CDR2: SEHNR and FQNEAQ (reference sequence). The CDR3 DNA follows: TGTGCCAGCAGCCTACAAGGGGGCTCCTACAATGAGCAGTTCTTC. Translated, it gives CASSLQGGSYNEQFF.

This clonotype was seen repeatedly, ten times or more. The chain is built from TRBV28 and TRBJ1-2; D gene uncertain. Trimming pared 4 bases from V and 4 bases from J, leaving 19 bases between. Per the germline V gene, CDR1 is MDHEN and CDR2 is SYDVKM. This CDR3 region has 16 residues. CDR3 sequence (DNA): TGTGCCAGCAGTTCCCCGACACTGAACTGGGGCTATGGCTACACCTTC. This sequence encodes CASSSPTLNWGYGYTF.

The rearrangement links TRBV7-2 to TRBJ2-3, with 7 bases aligning to TRBD2. This CDR3 has 16 residues. V was pared by 2 bases and J by 0 bases, with 5 bases of the junction left unmatched. The germline CDR1 and CDR2 sequences are SGHTA and FQGNSA. The DNA for the CDR3 is TGTGCCAGCAGCTTATTGGGGGGGTCCAGCACAGATACGCAGTATTTT. This sequence encodes CASSLLGGSSTDTQYF.

V and J are TRBV5-5 and TRBJ2-5; no firm D call. Germline V gene lookup returns CDR1 SGHKS and CDR2 YYEKEE (reference sequence). This CDR3 is 15 amino acids long. V lost 4 bases and J lost 1, with 14 bases in between. The CDR3 nucleotides read TGTGCCAGCAGCCCCACCTTAGCCAGCCAAGAGACCCAGTACTTC. Its translation: CASSPTLASQETQYF.

A few counts support this clonotype. This rearrangement joins TRBV20-1 to TRBJ2-4; the D is unclear. V lost 4 bases and J lost 7, with 17 bases in between. This CDR3 comprises 14 residues. The germline V gene has CDR1 DFQATT and CDR2 SNEGSKA (reference sequence). CDR3 amino acids: CSAIPDVRWNIQYF. The CDR3, as DNA: TGCAGTGCTATCCCGGACGTACGATGGAACATTCAGTACTTC.